Listed below are T cell receptor beta chains from one sample, sequenced in a study of CD8 T cells in ankylosing spondylitis. TCRdb called the 5' RACE reads again in MiXCR, with one record for every CDR3 protein. The sample holds roughly 120,000 distinct CDR3 sequences, roughly 13% seen once. The sequenced sample consisted of blood, either unsorted or a sorted T cell fraction (not recorded which). The receptors were sampled from a female donor with ankylosing spondylitis or in good health (not recorded which). Each CDR3 is given with its conserved first and last residue.

TRBV20-1 CSAPQPGHDPLEQYF
TRBV29-1 CSVTASYEQYF
TRBV4-1 CASSQAPGTLAKNIQYF
TRBV5-1 CASSTSTGFYGYTF
TRBV28 CASRRPEGNQPQHF
TRBV10-3 CAISGTVMNTEAFF
TRBV6-2/TRBV6-3 CASRVSSYNEQFF
TRBV19 CASSGGQGSDTQYF
TRBV6-1 CASSRAGVSHNEQFF
TRBV9 CASSERDVDYGYTF
TRBV29-1 CSVEESGANVLTF
TRBV7-9 CASSLATSEQFF
TRBV10-3 CAISGASTDTQYF
TRBV20-1 CSARDGGAQGTIYF
TRBV5-1 CASSLVGISTDTQYF
TRBV5-5 CASSRGGLSVFYGYTF
TRBV4-1 CASSQDLAGTYEQYF
TRBV29-1 CSVTGQGNTGELFF
TRBV27 CASSLSYLGRGNTEPFF
TRBV5-1 CASSLDPQSSYNEQFF
TRBV20-1 CSARGGGGGTDTQYF
TRBV27 CASSFDRRELFF
TRBV20-1 CSARVGAGNQPQHF
TRBV14 CASSQAVMPNEKLFF
TRBV6-1 CASGTGVNQPQHF
TRBV5-1 CASRDHSEQAFF
TRBV28 CASSSPRGGATDTQYF
TRBV25-1 CASSAGQGALHEQYF
TRBV3-1 CASSQKTGAFSYEQYF
TRBV5-1 CASSEPDRGDTQYF
TRBV20-1 CSATLGGSQPQHF
TRBV6-1 CASSRGQYNSPLHF
TRBV7-2 CASSSAGGGSQETQYF
TRBV6-1 CASSPGQGDNQPQHF
TRBV2 CASTGHINQPQHF